This T cell receptor (beta chain) was obtained from a study of human T cells and chemical hapten exposure. Each CDR3 protein gets one entry after TCRdb re-called the RACE reads with MiXCR. The data contain some 330,000 distinct CDR3 sequences, around 5.5% of them singletons. CDR3 size: 15 residues. Germline lookup yields CDR1 MDHEN and CDR2 SYDVKM. With V trimmed by 6 bases and J by 5 bases, 12 bases remained unmatched. This clonotype was observed a handful of times. Time point indicated: pre-sensitization, week 0. Treatment: therapeutic diphenylcyclopropenone sensitization with weekly scalp DPC. The input for sequencing was whole blood, taken in connection with sensitization to the hapten diphenylcyclopropenone (DPC). The TCR comes from a young woman with alopecia areata. Some clones in this sample may be carry-over from other donors' samples. The V call is TRBV28, the J call TRBJ2-7; 8 bases fit TRBD2. This CDR3 is CASSNNRGGGNEQYF. Written as DNA, the CDR3 is TGTGCCAGCAGCAACAATCGGGGGGGCGGGAACGAGCAGTACTTC. The variable domain in full, completed from reference TRBV28 and TRBJ2-7, reads DVKVTQSSRYLVKRTGEKVFLECVQDMDHENMFWYRQDPGLGLRLIYFSYDVKMKEKGDIPEGYSVSREKKERFSLILESASTNQTSMYLCASSNNRGGGNEQYFGPGTRLTVT.